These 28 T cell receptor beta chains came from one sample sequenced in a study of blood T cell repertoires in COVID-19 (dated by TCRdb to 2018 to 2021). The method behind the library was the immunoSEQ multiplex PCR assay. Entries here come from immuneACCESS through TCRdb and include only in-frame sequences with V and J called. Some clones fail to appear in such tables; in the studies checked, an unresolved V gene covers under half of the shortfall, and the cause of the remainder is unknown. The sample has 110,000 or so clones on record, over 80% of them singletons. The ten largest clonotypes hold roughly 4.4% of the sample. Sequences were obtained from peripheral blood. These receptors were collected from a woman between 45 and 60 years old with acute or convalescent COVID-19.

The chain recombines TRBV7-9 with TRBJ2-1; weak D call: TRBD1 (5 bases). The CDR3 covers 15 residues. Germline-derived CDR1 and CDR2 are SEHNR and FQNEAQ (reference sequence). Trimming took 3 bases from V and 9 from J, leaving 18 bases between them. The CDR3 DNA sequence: TGTGCCAGCAGCTTTGATACCATACTTGGGGCTGAGCAGTTCTTC. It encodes CASSFDTILGAEQFF.

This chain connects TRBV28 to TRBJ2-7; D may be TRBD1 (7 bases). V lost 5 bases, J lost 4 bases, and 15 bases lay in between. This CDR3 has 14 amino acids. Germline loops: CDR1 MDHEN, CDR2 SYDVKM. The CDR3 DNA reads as TGTGCCAGCAGTCCACAGGGGACTGTGTACGAGCAGTACTTC. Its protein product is CASSPQGTVYEQYF.

The CDR3 reads CASSGQLNYGYTF. As DNA, the CDR3 is TGCGCCAGCAGCGGACAGCTTAACTATGGCTACACCTTC. This sequence joins TRBV4-3 and TRBJ1-2; tentative D call: TRBD1 (6 bases). Germline CDR1 is LGHNA and CDR2 is YSLEER. The CDR3 is made up of 13 amino acids. V lost 5 bases, J lost 1 base, and 8 bases lay in between.

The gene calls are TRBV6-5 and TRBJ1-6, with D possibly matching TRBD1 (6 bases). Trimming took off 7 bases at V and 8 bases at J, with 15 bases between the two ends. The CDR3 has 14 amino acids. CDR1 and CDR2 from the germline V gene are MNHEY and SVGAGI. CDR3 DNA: TGTGCCAGCAATCGGGACAACGGAGATTCACCCCTCCACTTT. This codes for CASNRDNGDSPLHF.

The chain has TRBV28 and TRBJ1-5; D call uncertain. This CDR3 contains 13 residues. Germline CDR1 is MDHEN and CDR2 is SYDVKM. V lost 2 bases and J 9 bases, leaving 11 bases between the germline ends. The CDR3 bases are TGTGCCAGCAGTTTACAGTCGCCGGGGCCCCAGCATTTT. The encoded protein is CASSLQSPGPQHF.

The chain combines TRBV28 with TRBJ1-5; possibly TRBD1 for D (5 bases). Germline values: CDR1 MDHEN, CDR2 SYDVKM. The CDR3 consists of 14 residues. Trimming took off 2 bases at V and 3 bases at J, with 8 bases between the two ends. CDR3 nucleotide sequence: TGTGCCAGCAGTTTAGGCAGGGTCAATCAGCCCCAGCATTTT. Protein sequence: CASSLGRVNQPQHF.

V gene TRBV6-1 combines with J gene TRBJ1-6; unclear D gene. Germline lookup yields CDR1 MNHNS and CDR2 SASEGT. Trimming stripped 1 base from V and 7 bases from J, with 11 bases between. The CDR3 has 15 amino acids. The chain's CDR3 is CASSEVGVGNSPLHF. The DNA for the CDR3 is TGTGCCAGCAGTGAAGTCGGGGTAGGGAATTCACCCCTCCACTTT.

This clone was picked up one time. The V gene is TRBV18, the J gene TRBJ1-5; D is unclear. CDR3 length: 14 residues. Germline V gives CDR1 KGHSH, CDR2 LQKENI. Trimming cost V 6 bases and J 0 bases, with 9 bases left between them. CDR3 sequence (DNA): TGTGCCAGCTCCCGTGGACTTAGCAATCAGCCCCAGCATTTT. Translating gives CASSRGLSNQPQHF.

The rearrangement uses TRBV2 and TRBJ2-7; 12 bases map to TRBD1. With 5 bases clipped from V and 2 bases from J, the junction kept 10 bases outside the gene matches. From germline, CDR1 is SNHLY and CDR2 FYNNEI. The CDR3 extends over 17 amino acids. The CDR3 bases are TGTGCCAGCAGTCGGGGGACAGGGGGCTGGGTTACCTACGAGCAGTACTTC. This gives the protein CASSRGTGGWVTYEQYF. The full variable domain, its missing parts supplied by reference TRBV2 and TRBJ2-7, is EPEVTQTPSHQVTQMGQEVILRCVPISNHLYFYWYRQILGQKVEFLVSFYNNEISEKSEIFDDQFSVERPDGSNFTLKIRSTKLEDSAMYFCASSRGTGGWVTYEQYFGPGTRLTVT.

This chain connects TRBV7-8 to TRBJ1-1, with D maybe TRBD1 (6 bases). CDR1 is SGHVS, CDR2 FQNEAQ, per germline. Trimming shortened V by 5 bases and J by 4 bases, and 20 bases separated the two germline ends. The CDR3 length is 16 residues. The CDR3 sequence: CASSPPQGKMGTEAFF. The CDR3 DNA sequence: TGTGCCAGCAGCCCTCCCCAGGGGAAGATGGGCACTGAAGCTTTCTTT.

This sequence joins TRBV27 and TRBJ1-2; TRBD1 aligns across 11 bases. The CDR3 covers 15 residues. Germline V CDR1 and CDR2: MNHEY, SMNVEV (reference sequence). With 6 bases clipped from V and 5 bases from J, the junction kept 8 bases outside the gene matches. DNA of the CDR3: TGTGCCAGCAGGGGGACAGGGGGTCTTTTATATGGCTACACCTTC. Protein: CASRGTGGLLYGYTF.

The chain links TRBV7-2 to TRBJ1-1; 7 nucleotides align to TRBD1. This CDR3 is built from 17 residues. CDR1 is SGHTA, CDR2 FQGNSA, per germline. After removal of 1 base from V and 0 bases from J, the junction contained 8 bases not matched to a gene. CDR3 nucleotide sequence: TGTGCCAGCAGCTTAGAGGGGGACAGAATAATGAACACTGAAGCTTTCTTT. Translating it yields CASSLEGDRIMNTEAFF.

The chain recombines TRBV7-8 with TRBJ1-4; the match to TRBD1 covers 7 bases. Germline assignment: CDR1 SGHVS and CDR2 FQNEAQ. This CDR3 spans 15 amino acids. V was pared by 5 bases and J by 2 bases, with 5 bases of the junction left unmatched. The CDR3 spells CASSAGGRTNEKLFF. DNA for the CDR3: TGTGCCAGCAGCGCAGGGGGGAGGACTAATGAAAAACTGTTTTTT.

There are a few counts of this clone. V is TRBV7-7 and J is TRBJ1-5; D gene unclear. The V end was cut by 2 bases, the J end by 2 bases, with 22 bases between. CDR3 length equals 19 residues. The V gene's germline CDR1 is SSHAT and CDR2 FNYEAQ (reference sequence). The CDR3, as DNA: TGTGCCAGCAGCTTATCGCGTTCAGGAAGACGCTTTGGCAATCAGCCCCAGCATTTT. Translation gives CASSLSRSGRRFGNQPQHF.

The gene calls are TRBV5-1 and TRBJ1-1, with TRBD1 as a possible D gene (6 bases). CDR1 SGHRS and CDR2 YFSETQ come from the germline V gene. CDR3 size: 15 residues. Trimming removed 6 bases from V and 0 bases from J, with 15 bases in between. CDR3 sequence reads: CASTIGGTMNTEAFF. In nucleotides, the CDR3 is TGCGCCAGCACCATAGGGGGTACTATGAACACTGAAGCTTTCTTT.

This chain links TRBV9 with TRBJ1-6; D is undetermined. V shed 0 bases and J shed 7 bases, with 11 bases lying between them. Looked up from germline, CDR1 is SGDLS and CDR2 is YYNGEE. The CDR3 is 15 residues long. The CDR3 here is CASSVEEYRNSPLHF. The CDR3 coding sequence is TGTGCCAGCAGCGTAGAAGAGTACCGCAATTCACCCCTCCACTTT.

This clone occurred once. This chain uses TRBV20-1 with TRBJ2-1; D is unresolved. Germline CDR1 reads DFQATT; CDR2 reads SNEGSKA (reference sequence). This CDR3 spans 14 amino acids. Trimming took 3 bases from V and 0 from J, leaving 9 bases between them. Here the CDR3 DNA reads TGCAGTGCTAGTTTAGAGTCCTCCTACAATGAGCAGTTCTTC. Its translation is CSASLESSYNEQFF.

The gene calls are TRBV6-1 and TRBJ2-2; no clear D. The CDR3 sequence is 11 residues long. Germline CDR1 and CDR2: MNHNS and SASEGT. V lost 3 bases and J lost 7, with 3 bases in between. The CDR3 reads CASSDIGELFF. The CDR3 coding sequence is TGTGCCAGCAGTGATATCGGGGAGCTGTTTTTT.

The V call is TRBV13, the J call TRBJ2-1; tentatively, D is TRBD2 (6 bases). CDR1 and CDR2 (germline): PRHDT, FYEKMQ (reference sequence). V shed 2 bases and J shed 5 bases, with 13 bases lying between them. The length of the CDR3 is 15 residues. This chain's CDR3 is CASSLSGGANNEQFF. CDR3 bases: TGTGCCAGCAGCTTATCCGGGGGAGCCAACAATGAGCAGTTCTTC.

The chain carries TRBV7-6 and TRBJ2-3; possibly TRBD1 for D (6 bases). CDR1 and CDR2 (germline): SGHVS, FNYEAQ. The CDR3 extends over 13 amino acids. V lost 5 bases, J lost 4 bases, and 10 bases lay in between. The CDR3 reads CASSLQGSDTQYF. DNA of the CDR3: TGTGCCAGCAGCCTCCAGGGGTCAGATACGCAGTATTTT.

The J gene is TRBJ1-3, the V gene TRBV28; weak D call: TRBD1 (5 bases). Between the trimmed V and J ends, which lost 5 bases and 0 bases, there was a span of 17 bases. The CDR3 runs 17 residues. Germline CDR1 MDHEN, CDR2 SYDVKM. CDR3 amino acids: CASSPQGMGRSGNTIYF. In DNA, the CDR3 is TGTGCCAGCAGTCCCCAGGGAATGGGGCGCTCTGGAAACACCATATATTTT.

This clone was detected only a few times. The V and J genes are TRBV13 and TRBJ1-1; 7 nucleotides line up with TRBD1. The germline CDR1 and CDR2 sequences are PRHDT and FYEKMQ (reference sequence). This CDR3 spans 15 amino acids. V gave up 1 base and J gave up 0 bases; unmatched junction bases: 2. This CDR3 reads CASSLEGQMNTEAFF. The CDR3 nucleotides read TGTGCCAGCAGCTTAGAGGGACAGATGAACACTGAAGCTTTCTTT.

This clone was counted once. The CDR3 coding sequence is TGTGCCAGCAGCCCCTCCCGGGGACTTTATGGCTACACCTTC. The encoded protein is CASSPSRGLYGYTF. The chain employs TRBV3-1 (or the pseudogene TRBV3-2) and TRBJ1-2; tentative D call: TRBD1 (5 bases). Trimming left V 4 bases short and J 5 bases short, with 14 bases between. The CDR3 runs 14 residues. CDR1 is LGHDT and CDR2 is YNNKEL in the germline V gene (reference sequence).

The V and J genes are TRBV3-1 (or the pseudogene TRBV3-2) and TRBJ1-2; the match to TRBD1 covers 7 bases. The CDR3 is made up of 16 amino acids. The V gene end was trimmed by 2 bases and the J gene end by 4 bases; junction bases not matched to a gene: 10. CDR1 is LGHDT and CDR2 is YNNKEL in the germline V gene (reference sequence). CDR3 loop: CASSQLDRTLAYGYTF. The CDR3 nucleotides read TGTGCCAGCAGCCAATTGGACAGGACGTTAGCCTATGGCTACACCTTC.

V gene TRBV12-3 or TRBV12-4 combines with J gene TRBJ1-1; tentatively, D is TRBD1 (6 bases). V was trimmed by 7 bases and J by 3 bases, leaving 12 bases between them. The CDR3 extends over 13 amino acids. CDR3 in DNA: TGTGCCAGCACCCAAAAGGGGGACACTGAAGCTTTCTTT. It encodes CASTQKGDTEAFF.

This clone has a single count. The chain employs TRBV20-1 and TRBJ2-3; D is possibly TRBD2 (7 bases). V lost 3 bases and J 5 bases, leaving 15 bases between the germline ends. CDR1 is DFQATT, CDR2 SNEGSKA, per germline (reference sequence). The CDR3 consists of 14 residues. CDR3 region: CSASFRGGRDTQYF. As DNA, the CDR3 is TGCAGTGCTAGTTTTAGGGGGGGGAGAGATACGCAGTATTTT.

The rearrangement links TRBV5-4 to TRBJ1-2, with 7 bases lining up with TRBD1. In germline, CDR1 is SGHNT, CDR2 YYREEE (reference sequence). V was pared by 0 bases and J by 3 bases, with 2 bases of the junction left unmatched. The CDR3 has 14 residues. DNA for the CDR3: TGTGCCAGCAGCTTGGGGACAGGTTACTATGGCTACACCTTC. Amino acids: CASSLGTGYYGYTF.

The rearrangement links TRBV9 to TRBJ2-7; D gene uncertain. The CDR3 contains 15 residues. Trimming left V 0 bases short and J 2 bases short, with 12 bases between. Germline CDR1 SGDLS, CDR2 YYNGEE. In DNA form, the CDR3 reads TGTGCCAGCAGCGTAGCTACGGGTGAGGCCTACGAGCAGTACTTC. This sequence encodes CASSVATGEAYEQYF.